This T cell receptor (beta chain) was retrieved from a study of OX40 agonist ivuxolimab in advanced cancers. The overall study: Patients were given ivuxolimab, an antibody that agonizes OX40 (CD134). Anti-PD-1, anti-PD-L1 or anti-CTLA-4 therapy given earlier was allowed, and roughly 40% had some. Partial responses occurred in three patients (one hepatocellular carcinoma, two cutaneous melanoma). Regarding the study as a whole: The average count of expanded clones was higher among CD8+ T cells than among CD4+.

Method: immunoSEQ multiplex PCR; TCRdb's copy keeps in-frame clones and lacks some. The sample yields 81,000 or so clones, approximately 90% seen once. As to this clone: The antigen is undetermined. Additional DNA sequences in this sample encode the identical CDR3.

The source is an adult with an advanced solid tumor such as melanoma, head and neck, liver or kidney cancer. Specimen: CD4+ or CD8+ T cells sorted from blood, collected in a trial of the OX40 agonist ivuxolimab.

CDR3 nucleotides: TGCGCCAGCAGCTTGAGTGGGACCTCTGGAAACACCATATATTTT. It is translated as CASSLSGTSGNTIYF. This sequence joins TRBV5-1 and TRBJ1-3; D may be TRBD1 (5 bases). V lost 1 base and J 0 bases, leaving 8 bases between the germline ends. Germline loops: CDR1 SGHRS, CDR2 YFSETQ. The CDR3 length is 15 residues.